A single sample gave rise to the 12 T cell receptor beta chains below, sequenced in a study of blood T cell repertoires in COVID-19. Clones were read by immunoSEQ multiplex PCR, and TCRdb kept only the in-frame ones, dropping some. The data show under 100,000 clones, 81% seen once. The specimen sequenced was peripheral blood. Source of these receptors: a man older than 75 with active or convalescent COVID-19.

The CDR3 spells CASSPSSSGGINEQYF. For the CDR3, the DNA is TGTGCCAGTAGTCCGTCTTCTAGCGGGGGGATAAACGAGCAGTACTTC. The chain couples TRBV19 to TRBJ2-7, with 11 bases fitting TRBD2. This CDR3 comprises 16 residues. V shed 5 bases and J 5 bases; nucleotides not matched to a gene: 11. Germline assignment: CDR1 LNHDA and CDR2 SQIVND (reference sequence). Combining the CDR3 with reference TRBV19 and TRBJ2-7 gives the whole variable domain DGGITQSPKYLFRKEGQNVTLSCEQNLNHDAMYWYRQDPGQGLRLIYYSQIVNDFQKGDIAEGYSVSREKKESFPLTVTSAQKNPTAFYLCASSPSSSGGINEQYFGPGTRLTVT.

CDR3 amino acids: CASRGAGTYGYTF. CDR3 nucleotides: TGCGCCAGCAGAGGGGCCGGGACATATGGCTACACCTTC. The rearrangement uses TRBV4-3 and TRBJ1-2, with D possibly TRBD1 on 6 matching bases. From germline, CDR1 is LGHNA and CDR2 YSLEER. The CDR3 has 13 residues. V dropped 6 bases and J dropped 5 bases, with 13 bases sitting between them.

The gene calls are TRBV5-6 and TRBJ1-5, with 7 nucleotides matching TRBD1. The CDR3 extends over 14 amino acids. The V gene's germline CDR1 is SGHDT and CDR2 YYEEEE. The V and J ends lost 3 bases and 4 bases, in that order; junction bases with no gene match: 4. CDR3 sequence reads: CASSSGTANQPQHF. The CDR3, as DNA: TGTGCCAGCAGCTCCGGGACAGCGAATCAGCCCCAGCATTTT. The entire variable domain, with the rest obtained from reference TRBV5-6 and TRBJ1-5, is as follows: DAGVTQSPTHLIKTRGQQVTLRCSPKSGHDTVSWYQQALGQGPQFIFQYYEEEERQRGNFPDRFSGHQFPNYSSELNVNALLLGDSALYLCASSSGTANQPQHFGDGTRLSIL.

This clone was recorded only once. The gene calls are TRBV7-2 and TRBJ2-7, with D perhaps TRBD1 (6 bases). The V gene lost 3 bases and the J gene lost 5 bases, with 17 bases spanning the gap. The CDR3 covers 15 residues. In germline, CDR1 is SGHTA, CDR2 FQGNSA. Written as DNA, the CDR3 is TGTGCCAGCAGCTTGCCCCTCGGGACACGCAACGAGCAGTACTTC. Encoded protein: CASSLPLGTRNEQYF. Combining the CDR3 with reference TRBV7-2 and TRBJ2-7 gives the whole variable domain GAGVSQSPSNKVTEKGKDVELRCDPISGHTALYWYRQSLGQGLEFLIYFQGNSAPDKSGLPSDRFSAERTGGSVSTLTIQRTQQEDSAVYLCASSLPLGTRNEQYFGPGTRLTVT.

The chain links TRBV11-2 to TRBJ2-7; D is perhaps TRBD1 (6 bases). Looked up from germline, CDR1 is SGHAT and CDR2 is FQNNGV. V dropped 1 base and J dropped 1 base, with 17 bases sitting between them. There are 17 residues in the CDR3. The CDR3 region is CASSLGLGQGISYEQYF. The CDR3, as DNA: TGTGCCAGCAGCTTAGGTTTGGGGCAGGGGATATCCTACGAGCAGTACTTC. Based on the CDR3 plus reference TRBV11-2 and TRBJ2-7, the full variable domain is EAGVAQSPRYKIIEKRQSVAFWCNPISGHATLYWYQQILGQGPKLLIQFQNNGVVDDSQLPKDRFSAERLKGVDSTLKIQPAKLEDSAVYLCASSLGLGQGISYEQYFGPGTRLTVT.

The rearrangement uses TRBV6-6 and TRBJ2-7; D remains unclear. Germline loops: CDR1 MNHNY, CDR2 SVGAGI (reference sequence). There are 12 residues in the CDR3. V dropped 4 bases and J dropped 7 bases, with 11 bases sitting between them. In DNA form, the CDR3 reads TGTGCCAGCAGTTTCCCCGGGTGGGAGCAGTACTTC. Amino acids: CASSFPGWEQYF.

This clone was seen a single time. V is TRBV11-3 and J is TRBJ1-3; D is perhaps TRBD1 (5 bases). CDR1 SGHNT and CDR2 YENEEA come from the germline V gene. V was pared by 5 bases and J by 8 bases, with 19 bases between. The length of the CDR3 is 15 residues. The CDR3 reads CASSPPGGDGDTIYF. The CDR3, as DNA: TGTGCCAGCAGCCCCCCGGGGGGGGACGGAGACACCATATATTTT.

V is TRBV7-8 and J is TRBJ1-2; D is possibly TRBD1 (6 bases). Looked up from germline, CDR1 is SGHVS and CDR2 is FQNEAQ. The CDR3 runs to 14 residues. Trimming took off 5 bases at V and 8 bases at J, with 18 bases between the two ends. CDR3 loop: CASSRDGGAWGYTF. DNA for the CDR3: TGTGCCAGCAGCCGAGACGGGGGGGCGTGGGGCTACACCTTC.

This rearrangement joins TRBV9 to TRBJ2-1, with 9 bases aligning to TRBD1. Germline V gene data show CDR1 as SGDLS and CDR2 as YYNGEE. Trimming at V came to 2 bases and at J to 7 bases, leaving 10 bases not matched to a gene. The CDR3 contains 16 residues. CDR3 sequence: CASSVGGGQGRNEQFF. The CDR3, as DNA: TGTGCCAGCAGCGTCGGTGGCGGACAGGGGAGGAATGAGCAGTTCTTC.

The chain carries TRBV23-1 and TRBJ2-7; D is perhaps TRBD1 (6 bases). TRBV23-1 is an ORF, and what it does is uncertain. V was trimmed by 4 bases and J by 7 bases, leaving 20 bases between them. The CDR3 is made up of 15 amino acids. The CDR3 nucleotides read TGCGCCAGCAGTCGCCGGACAGACCTTCGGCGGGAGCAGTACTTC. The encoded protein is CASSRRTDLRREQYF.

V gene TRBV6-5 combines with J gene TRBJ1-1; the D is unclear. V gave up 5 bases and J gave up 8 bases, with 12 bases separating them. The CDR3 contains 12 residues. The germline gives CDR1 MNHEY, CDR2 SVGAGI. CDR3 nucleotide sequence: TGTGCCAGCAGTCACCCTCAGAAGGAAGCTTTCTTT. It codes for CASSHPQKEAFF.

This clone showed up just a few times. The rearrangement links TRBV18 to TRBJ1-4; no clear D. There are 15 residues in the CDR3. The V end was cut by 3 bases, the J end by 4 bases, with 12 bases between. CDR1 KGHSH and CDR2 LQKENI come from the germline V gene. CDR3 protein: CASSPSRGGNEKLFF. The CDR3 nucleotides are TGTGCCAGCTCACCGTCACGGGGAGGTAATGAAAAACTGTTTTTT.